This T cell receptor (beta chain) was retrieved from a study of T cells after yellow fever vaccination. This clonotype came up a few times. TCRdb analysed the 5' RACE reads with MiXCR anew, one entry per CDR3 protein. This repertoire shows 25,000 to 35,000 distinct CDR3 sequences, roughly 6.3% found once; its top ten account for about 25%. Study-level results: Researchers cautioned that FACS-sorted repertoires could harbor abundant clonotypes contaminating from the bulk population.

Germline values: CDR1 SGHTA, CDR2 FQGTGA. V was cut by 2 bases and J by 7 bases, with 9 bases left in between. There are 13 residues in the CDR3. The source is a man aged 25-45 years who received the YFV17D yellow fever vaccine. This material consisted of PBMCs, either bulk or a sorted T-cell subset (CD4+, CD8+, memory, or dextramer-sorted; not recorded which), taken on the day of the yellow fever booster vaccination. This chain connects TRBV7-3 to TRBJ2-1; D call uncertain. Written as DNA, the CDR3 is TGTGCCAGCAGCTTATCACTGACGAATGAGCAGTTCTTC. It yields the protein CASSLSLTNEQFF.